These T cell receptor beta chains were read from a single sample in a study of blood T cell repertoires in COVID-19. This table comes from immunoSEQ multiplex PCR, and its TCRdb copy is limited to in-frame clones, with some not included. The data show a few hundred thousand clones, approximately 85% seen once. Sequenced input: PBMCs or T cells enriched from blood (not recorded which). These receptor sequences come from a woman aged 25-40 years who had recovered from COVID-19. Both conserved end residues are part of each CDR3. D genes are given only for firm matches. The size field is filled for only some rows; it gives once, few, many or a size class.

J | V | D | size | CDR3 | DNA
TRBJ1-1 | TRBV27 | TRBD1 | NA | CASSIQGGYTEAFF | TGTGCCAGCAGTATACAGGGGGGGTACACTGAAGCTTTCTTT
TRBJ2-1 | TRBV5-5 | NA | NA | CASSQWSVDEQFF | TGTGCCAGCAGCCAGTGGAGCGTCGATGAGCAGTTCTTC
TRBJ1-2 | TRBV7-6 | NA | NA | CASSLGPPGRRGGYGYTF | TGTGCCAGCAGCTTAGGGCCCCCGGGACGGCGAGGGGGCTATGGCTACACCTTC
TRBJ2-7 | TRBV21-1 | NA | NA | CASSLGQGYEQYF | TGTGCCAGCAGCCTCGGACAGGGCTACGAGCAGTACTTC
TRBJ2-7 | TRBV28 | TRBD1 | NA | CASSYGTGNEEQYF | TGTGCCAGCAGCTATGGGACAGGCAATGAAGAGCAGTACTTC
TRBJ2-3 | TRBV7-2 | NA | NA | CASSPPGKRAGDTQYF | TGTGCCAGCAGCCCGCCGGGGAAGCGGGCGGGAGATACGCAGTATTTT
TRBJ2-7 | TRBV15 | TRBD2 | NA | CATTPGAGTSYEQYF | TGTGCCACCACCCCGGGAGCGGGAACATCCTACGAGCAGTACTTC
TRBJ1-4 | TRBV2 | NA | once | CASSVQGSNEKLFF | TGTGCCAGCAGTGTCCAGGGATCTAATGAAAAACTGTTTTTT
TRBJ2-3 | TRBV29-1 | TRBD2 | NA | CSAKGAGGQKSDTQYF | TGCAGCGCAAAGGGAGCGGGGGGGCAAAAGTCAGATACGCAGTATTTT
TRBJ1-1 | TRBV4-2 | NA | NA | CASSQVPGGLNTEAFF | TGTGCCAGCAGCCAAGTTCCCGGAGGGCTGAACACTGAAGCTTTCTTT
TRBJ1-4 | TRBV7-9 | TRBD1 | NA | CASSSAGGGEKLFF | TGTGCCAGCAGCTCGGCAGGGGGCGGGGAAAAACTGTTTTTT
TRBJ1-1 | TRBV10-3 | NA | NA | CAISGGITEAFF | TGTGCCATCAGTGGAGGGATCACTGAAGCTTTCTTT
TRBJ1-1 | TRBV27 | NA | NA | CASSTTRTATYTEAFF | TGTGCCAGCAGTACAACCAGGACAGCCACTTACACTGAAGCTTTCTTT
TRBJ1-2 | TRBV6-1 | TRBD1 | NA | CASSDRTGGYYGYTF | TGTGCCAGCAGTGATCGGACAGGGGGCTACTATGGCTACACCTTC
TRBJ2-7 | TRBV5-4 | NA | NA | CASSFGQSSYEQYF | TGTGCCAGCAGCTTCGGACAGAGCTCCTACGAGCAGTACTTC
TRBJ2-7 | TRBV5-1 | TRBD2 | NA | CASSDGTLAEYEQYF | TGCGCCAGCAGCGATGGCACACTAGCGGAGTACGAGCAGTACTTC
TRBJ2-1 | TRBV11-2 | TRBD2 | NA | CASSLGGLAGAEQFF | TGTGCCAGCAGCTTAGGAGGTCTAGCGGGGGCTGAGCAGTTCTTC
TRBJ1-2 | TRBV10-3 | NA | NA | CAISQGSNYGYTF | TGTGCCATCAGCCAGGGTTCTAACTATGGCTACACCTTC
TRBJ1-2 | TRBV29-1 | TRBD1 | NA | CSVGTGTSYGYTF | TGCAGCGTAGGGACAGGGACCTCCTATGGCTACACCTTC
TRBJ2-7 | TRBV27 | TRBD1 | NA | CASSLSGGQATYYEQYF | TGTGCCAGCAGTTTATCGGGGGGACAGGCCACGTACTACGAGCAGTACTTC
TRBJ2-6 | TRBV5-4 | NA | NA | CASTLGGPTRLSSGANVLTF | TGTGCCAGCACGCTCGGGGGGCCGACTCGACTTAGCTCTGGGGCCAACGTCCTGACTTTC
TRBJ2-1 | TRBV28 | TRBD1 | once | CASTGTGGNEQFF | TGTGCCAGCACAGGGACAGGGGGCAATGAGCAGTTCTTC
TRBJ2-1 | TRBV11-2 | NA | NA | CASSLGQNNEQFF | TGTGCCAGCAGCTTAGGACAGAACAATGAGCAGTTCTTC
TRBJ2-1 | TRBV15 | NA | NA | CATSRGSGVTYNEQFF | TGTGCCACCAGCAGAGGGAGCGGCGTAACCTACAATGAGCAGTTCTTC
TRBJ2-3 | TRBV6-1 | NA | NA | CASSERGGRSTDTQYF | TGTGCCAGCAGTGAAAGGGGTGGGAGGTCCACAGATACGCAGTATTTT
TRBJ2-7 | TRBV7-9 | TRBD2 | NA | CASSSRASGGQSSYEQYF | TGTGCCAGCAGCTCCCGGGCTAGCGGGGGACAGAGCTCCTACGAGCAGTACTTC
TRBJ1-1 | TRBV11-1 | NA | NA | CASSLVDRVNTEAFF | TGTGCCAGCAGCTTAGTAGATCGAGTGAACACTGAAGCTTTCTTT
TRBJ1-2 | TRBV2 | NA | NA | CASSKLFIKILEANYGYTF | TGTGCCAGCAGCAAATTGTTCATTAAAATCCTAGAGGCTAACTATGGCTACACCTTC
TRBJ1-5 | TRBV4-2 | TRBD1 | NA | CASSQGTGGHQPQHF | TGTGCCAGCAGCCAAGGGACAGGGGGACATCAGCCCCAGCATTTT
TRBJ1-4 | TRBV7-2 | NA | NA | CASRREAGEKLFF | TGTGCCAGCCGCAGGGAAGCGGGTGAAAAACTGTTTTTT
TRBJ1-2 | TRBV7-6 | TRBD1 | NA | CASSLGGTGGDGYTF | TGTGCCAGCAGCTTAGGGGGGACAGGGGGCGATGGCTACACCTTC
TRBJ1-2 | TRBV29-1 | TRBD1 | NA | CSVDGTAPSRGYTF | TGCAGCGTTGATGGGACAGCCCCGTCGAGGGGCTACACCTTC
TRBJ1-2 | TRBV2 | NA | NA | CASSERRDGYTF | TGTGCCAGCAGTGAACGCCGGGATGGCTACACCTTC
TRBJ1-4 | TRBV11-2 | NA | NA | CASSTRQPDEKLFF | TGTGCCAGCAGCACCCGACAGCCCGATGAAAAACTGTTTTTT
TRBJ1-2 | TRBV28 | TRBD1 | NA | CASRIRDRVYGYTF | TGTGCCAGCAGAATCCGGGACAGGGTATATGGCTACACCTTC
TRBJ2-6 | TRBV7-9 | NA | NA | CASSLLAPGANVLTF | TGTGCCAGCAGCTTACTGGCTCCTGGGGCCAACGTCCTGACTTTC
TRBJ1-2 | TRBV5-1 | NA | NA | CASSPFPQSRQDGYGYTF | TGCGCCAGCAGCCCGTTCCCCCAATCCAGACAGGACGGGTATGGCTACACCTTC
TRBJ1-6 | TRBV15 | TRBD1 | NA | CATSRGQGRGSPLHF | TGTGCCACCAGCAGAGGACAGGGAAGGGGGTCACCCCTCCACTTT
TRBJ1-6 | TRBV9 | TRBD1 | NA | CASSVQDRGYNSPLHF | TGTGCCAGCAGCGTACAGGACAGGGGATATAATTCACCCCTCCACTTT
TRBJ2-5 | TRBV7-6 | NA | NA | CASTLEGSDRGETQYF | TGTGCCAGCACCCTAGAAGGGAGCGATAGAGGAGAGACCCAGTACTTC
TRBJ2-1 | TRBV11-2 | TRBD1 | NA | CASSPGTGGFDEQFF | TGTGCCAGCAGCCCCGGGACAGGGGGCTTTGATGAGCAGTTCTTC
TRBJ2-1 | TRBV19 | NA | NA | CASSITESSYNEQFF | TGTGCCAGTAGTATAACCGAGAGCTCCTACAATGAGCAGTTCTTC
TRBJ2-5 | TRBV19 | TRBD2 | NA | CASSIVAGWRQETQYF | TGTGCCAGTAGTATCGTAGCGGGGTGGAGGCAAGAGACCCAGTACTTC
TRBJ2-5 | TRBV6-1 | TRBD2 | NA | CASSAGTRQETQYF | TGTGCCAGCAGTGCCGGGACTAGGCAAGAGACCCAGTACTTC
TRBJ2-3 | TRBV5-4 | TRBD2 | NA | CASSLGGGSTDTQYF | TGTGCCAGCAGCTTGGGGGGCGGGAGTACAGATACGCAGTATTTT
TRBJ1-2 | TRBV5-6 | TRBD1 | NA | CASSPGTGAINYGYTF | TGTGCCAGCAGTCCCGGGACAGGGGCGATAAACTATGGCTACACCTTC
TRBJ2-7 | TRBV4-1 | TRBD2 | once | CASSQDQASGRTKQYF | TGCGCCAGCAGCCAAGATCAGGCTAGCGGGAGGACCAAGCAGTACTTC
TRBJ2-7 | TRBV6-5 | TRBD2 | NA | CASTERGGTSYEQYF | TGTGCCAGCACCGAGCGGGGGGGAACTTCCTACGAGCAGTACTTC
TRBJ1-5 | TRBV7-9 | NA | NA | CASSLGGSQPQHF | TGTGCCAGCAGCTTGGGGGGGAGTCAGCCCCAGCATTTT
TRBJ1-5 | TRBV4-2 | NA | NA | CASSPRGMGYSNQPQHF | TGTGCCAGCAGCCCCCGCGGGATGGGGTATAGCAATCAGCCCCAGCATTTT
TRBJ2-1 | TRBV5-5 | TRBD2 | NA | CASSQRLAGGRDEQFF | TGTGCCAGCAGCCAGAGACTAGCGGGGGGGCGTGATGAGCAGTTCTTC
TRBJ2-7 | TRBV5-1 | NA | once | CASSSVLSLTQRTFSYEQYF | TGCGCCAGCAGCTCCGTCCTATCCCTGACGCAACGGACTTTCTCCTACGAGCAGTACTTC
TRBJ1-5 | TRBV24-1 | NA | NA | CATSFGNQPQHF | TGTGCCACCAGTTTCGGTAATCAGCCCCAGCATTTT
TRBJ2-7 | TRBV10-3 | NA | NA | CAISDYPEQYF | TGTGCCATCAGTGACTACCCCGAGCAGTACTTC
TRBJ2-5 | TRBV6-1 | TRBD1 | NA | CASSDGQGWPETQYF | TGTGCCAGCAGTGACGGACAGGGGTGGCCGGAGACCCAGTACTTC